These T cell receptor beta chains were read from a single sample in a study of T cell responses to AZD1222 COVID-19 vaccine. Method: immunoSEQ multiplex PCR; TCRdb's copy keeps in-frame clones and lacks some. The table shows under 75,000 clones, with 85% occurring only once. Sequencing used peripheral blood, obtained on day 0 of AZD1222 vaccination. The source is an adult in good health. Both conserved end residues are part of each CDR3. D genes are given only for firm matches. The size of a clone is reported for some rows only, either as once, few or many, or as a class for expanded clones.

D gene | clone size | J gene | V gene | CDR3 DNA | CDR3 protein
TRBD1 | - | TRBJ2-5 | TRBV6-6 | TGTGCCAGCAGCCACAGGGGGCTGGTAGAGACCCAGTACTTC | CASSHRGLVETQYF
TRBD1 | - | TRBJ2-7 | TRBV5-6 | TGTGCCAGCAGCTCCGGGACAGCTTCTGAGCAGTACTTC | CASSSGTASEQYF
TRBD2 | - | TRBJ2-3 | TRBV12-3/TRBV12-4 | TGTGCCAGCAGGGCGGGGGGGAGTACGCAGTATTTT | CASRAGGSTQYF
- | once | TRBJ1-5 | TRBV7-9 | TGTGCCAGCAGCTCGGGCGTTTATAGCAATCAGCCCCAGCATTTT | CASSSGVYSNQPQHF
- | once | TRBJ1-1 | TRBV13 | TGTGCCAGCAGCTTAGAAAACGAAGGAGCTTTCTTT | CASSLENEGAFF
- | - | TRBJ1-6 | TRBV4-1 | TGCGCCAGCAGCCTAAACAATTCACCCCTCCACTTT | CASSLNNSPLHF
TRBD1 | - | TRBJ1-1 | TRBV2 | TGTGCCAGCAGTGAAGGGGGACAGGGGAGGGGTGAAGCTTTCTTT | CASSEGGQGRGEAFF
- | - | TRBJ2-7 | TRBV24-1 | TGTGCCAAACAGGGTTCTAAAACCTCCTACGAGCAGTACTTC | CAKQGSKTSYEQYF
- | - | TRBJ2-1 | TRBV10-3 | TGTGCCATCAGGGGGAACAGGGAAGGCTATGAGCAGTTCTTC | CAIRGNREGYEQFF
- | - | TRBJ2-5 | TRBV12-3/TRBV12-4 | TGTGCCAGCAGTTTGGGGAGAGAGACCCAGTACTTC | CASSLGRETQYF
- | few | TRBJ1-2 | TRBV27 | TGTGCCAGCAGTTTAGGGCCAGGCTATGGCTACACCTTC | CASSLGPGYGYTF
TRBD2 | - | TRBJ2-4 | TRBV6-5 | TGTGCCAGCAGTTTTGATGCGGGGGACATTCAGTACTTC | CASSFDAGDIQYF
- | - | TRBJ2-3 | TRBV29-1 | TGCAGCGTTGTGTTGGGTGGTGCGGGTCTGGGTAATACGCAGTATTTT | CSVVLGGAGLGNTQYF
- | - | TRBJ1-6 | TRBV11-2 | TGTGCCAGCACCTCCGAGGGCTACTATAATTCACCCCTCCACTTT | CASTSEGYYNSPLHF
- | - | TRBJ2-7 | TRBV11-3 | TGTGCCAGCAGCTTCAGAGGCGAGCAGTACTTC | CASSFRGEQYF
- | once | TRBJ2-2 | TRBV19 | TGTGCCAGTAGTATCGGCGGGGCCTCCACCAACACCGGGGAGCTGTTTTTT | CASSIGGASTNTGELFF
TRBD1 | few | TRBJ1-2 | TRBV4-2 | TGTGCCAGCAGCCAAGGGGGGACAGGGAGGTACTATGGCTACACCTTC | CASSQGGTGRYYGYTF
- | - | TRBJ1-1 | TRBV6-5 | TGTGCCAGCAGTTTAGGGAACGAAGCTTTCTTT | CASSLGNEAFF
- | - | TRBJ2-7 | TRBV6-6 | TGTGCCAGCAGTTACTCGGATCGCTCCTACGAGCAGTACTTC | CASSYSDRSYEQYF
- | - | TRBJ1-1 | TRBV5-5 | TGTGCCAGCAGCTTTCCACTGGACAGCCCGAACACTGAAGCTTTCTTT | CASSFPLDSPNTEAFF
- | few | TRBJ1-1 | TRBV6-5 | TGTGCCAGCAGCAAGAGGGGTATGAACACTGAAGCTTTCTTT | CASSKRGMNTEAFF